The present TCR beta chain was sequenced within a study of T cell repertoires in cytomegalovirus infection. At the level of the study: Both CMV infection and a matching HLA type were indicated by public TCR beta signatures. General observations from the study: What dominated the ex vivo response were HLA-C-restricted CMV-specific TCR beta clonotypes.

Trimming removed 5 bases from V and 2 bases from J, with 18 bases in between. CDR3 length: 16 residues. Germline V gene lookup returns CDR1 SGHAT and CDR2 FQNNGV. This clonotype was observed at least ten times. The antigen remains undetermined. In TCRdb, the reads were re-called with MiXCR into one record per CDR3 protein. The sample lists around 350,000 distinct CDR3 sequences; less than 20% were seen once. The source material was PBMCs. This receptor was taken from a human donor in good health (CMV status not recorded). Some clones in this sample may be carry-over from other donors' samples. This rearrangement joins TRBV11-2 to TRBJ1-1, with TRBD1 as a possible D gene (6 bases). CDR3 in DNA: TGTGCCAGCAGCCCCCGAGCGGGGGGCGCTAACACTGAAGCTTTCTTT. This gives the protein CASSPRAGGANTEAFF.